The clone carrying this TCR beta chain appeared many times. Three rounds of nested PCR, following a modified ARM-PCR protocol, produced the TCRbeta library. TCRdb re-derived calls from the multiplex PCR reads in MiXCR, one entry per CDR3 protein. Among more than 75,000 distinct CDR3 sequences, 75% to 85% were seen once, and the ten largest hold more than 30%. J gave up 3 bases and V 7 bases, and 14 bases lay outside the gene matches. The CDR3 runs to 17 residues. The sample comes from a study of tumor and adjacent non-tumor tissue in lung cancer. At the level of the study: There were around 11 adenocarcinoma, 2 squamous cell carcinoma and 1 small cell lung cancer cases.

The template was RNA from unsorted bulk tissue. The normal lung tissue was taken more than 3 cm from the tumor edge. The sequence was collected from a man in his sixties with small cell lung cancer. The V gene is TRBV12-3 or TRBV12-4, the J gene TRBJ2-4; 8 bases agree with TRBD2. What was sequenced was distant non-tumor lung tissue. The CDR3 DNA reads as TGTGCCAGCATTAAAGGACAGCCGGGACTAGGCAAAAACATTCAGTACTTC. This translates into CASIKGQPGLGKNIQYF.